The rows below give T cell receptor beta chains drawn from one sample of a study of blood T cells in healthy people across ages. A single record per CDR3 protein comes from TCRdb applying MiXCR to the 5' RACE reads. The data contain roughly 720,000 distinct CDR3 sequences, about 48% of them seen just once; the ten biggest clones take up approximately 40%. The sequencing input was blood. The receptor set was obtained from a man older than 75 in good health. CDR3s include the opening cysteine and the closing phenylalanine or tryptophan. The D gene is left open where the match is weak. Not every row has a clone size; where given, it reads once, few, many or a size class.

>TRBV27|TRBJ2-5|-|-
CASSPLFQETQYF
TGTGCCAGCAGTCCCCTCTTTCAAGAGACCCAGTACTTC
>TRBV12-3/TRBV12-4|TRBJ1-2|-|TRBD1
CASSLGNAGGYGYTF
TGTGCCAGCAGTTTAGGAAACGCAGGGGGCTATGGCTACACCTTC
>TRBV27|TRBJ2-7|-|TRBD1
CASGPRTGGVEQYF
TGTGCCAGCGGACCCCGGACAGGGGGCGTCGAGCAGTACTTC
>TRBV3-1|TRBJ2-1|-|TRBD2
CANRSGRTYNEQFF
TGTGCCAATAGGAGCGGGAGAACCTACAATGAGCAGTTCTTC
>TRBV7-9|TRBJ1-2|-|-
CASSLAAGTYGYTF
TGTGCCAGCAGCTTAGCGGCGGGGACTTATGGCTACACCTTC
>TRBV27|TRBJ2-5|-|TRBD2
CASSGGTSGRARSYNEQYF
TGTGCCAGCAGTGGCGGGACTAGCGGGAGGGCCAGGTCCTACAATGAGCAGTACTTC
>TRBV3-1|TRBJ1-5|-|-
CASSQTDSDQPQHF
TGTGCCAGCAGCCAAACCGATTCGGATCAGCCCCAGCATTTT
>TRBV4-1|TRBJ1-5|-|-
CASSPTRWDPQHF
TGCGCCAGCAGCCCCACACGGTGGGACCCCCAGCATTTT
>TRBV7-8|TRBJ2-5|many|TRBD1
CASSSQTTGPQETQYF
TGTGCCAGCAGTTCACAAACGACAGGGCCTCAAGAGACCCAGTACTTC
>TRBV27|TRBJ2-5|-|-
CASRGHPHQETQYF
TGTGCCAGCCGGGGTCACCCCCACCAAGAGACCCAGTACTTC
>TRBV5-1|TRBJ2-1|-|TRBD1
CASSLTPGQGNEQFF
TGCGCCAGCAGCCTCACTCCGGGACAGGGGAATGAGCAGTTCTTC
>TRBV24-1|TRBJ1-2|-|-
CATSDSGDYGYTF
TGTGCCACCAGTGATTCCGGCGACTATGGCTACACCTTC
>TRBV5-1|TRBJ1-4|once|-
CANSPSRDTPGNEKLFF
TGCGCCAACAGCCCGTCCCGGGACACCCCAGGGAATGAAAAACTGTTTTTT
>TRBV24-1|TRBJ1-2|-|TRBD1
CATSDPDRADGYTF
TGTGCCACCAGTGACCCTGACAGGGCAGATGGCTACACCTTC
>TRBV7-9|TRBJ2-7|-|TRBD2
CASSLASGSPLEQYF
TGTGCCAGCAGCTTAGCCAGCGGGAGCCCCCTCGAGCAGTACTTC
>TRBV6-1|TRBJ2-7|-|-
CASSEMGGSYEQYF
TGTGCCAGCAGTGAAATGGGGGGCTCCTACGAGCAGTACTTC
>TRBV9|TRBJ1-4|once|-
CASSRDSGRNEKLFF
TGTGCCAGCAGCCGGGACTCCGGCCGGAATGAAAAACTGTTTTTT
>TRBV7-2|TRBJ2-7|few|-
CASSLHKISSYEQYF
TGTGCCAGCAGCTTACACAAAATCAGCTCCTACGAGCAGTACTTC
>TRBV5-1|TRBJ2-5|-|TRBD1
CASSIETGGWEQYF
TGCGCCAGCAGTATCGAGACAGGGGGTTGGGAGCAGTACTTC
>TRBV9|TRBJ2-1|-|-
CASSVGLNEQFF
TGTGCCAGCAGCGTAGGTCTCAATGAGCAGTTCTTC
>TRBV10-3|TRBJ2-7|-|-
CAISESGRAGEQYF
TGTGCCATCAGTGAGTCGGGCAGGGCGGGCGAGCAGTACTTC
>TRBV20-1|TRBJ1-1|-|TRBD1
CSARTGARNTEAFF
TGCAGTGCTAGGACAGGGGCTCGGAACACTGAAGCTTTCTTT
>TRBV29-1|TRBJ2-6|few|-
CSVETGANVLTF
TGCAGCGTTGAGACTGGGGCCAACGTCCTGACTTTC
>TRBV2|TRBJ2-7|-|-
CASRSSSSGYEQYF
TGTGCCAGCAGGTCCTCGTCCTCGGGATACGAGCAGTACTTC
>TRBV27|TRBJ1-2|many|-
CASSLTANYGYTF
TGTGCCAGCAGTTTGACAGCTAACTATGGCTACACCTTC
>TRBV6-6|TRBJ2-4|few|-
CASSYRAGGDANIQYF
TGTGCCAGCAGTTACAGGGCAGGGGGGGATGCAAACATTCAGTACTTC
>TRBV10-3|TRBJ2-1|-|-
CAISRVQESYNEQFF
TGTGCCATTTCTCGAGTCCAGGAGTCCTACAATGAGCAGTTCTTC
>TRBV6-6|TRBJ2-3|-|TRBD2
CASSYRGSPTDTQYF
TGTGCCAGCAGTTACCGCGGGAGTCCCACAGATACGCAGTATTTT
>TRBV9|TRBJ2-7|-|-
CASSPGIATYEQYF
TGTGCCAGCTCTCCAGGGATAGCGACCTACGAGCAGTACTTC
>TRBV7-8|TRBJ2-3|few|TRBD1
CASSFQGADTQYF
TGTGCCAGCAGCTTCCAGGGGGCAGATACGCAGTATTTT
>TRBV28|TRBJ2-7|many|TRBD2
CASRVAGSSYEQYF
TGTGCCAGCAGGGTAGCGGGAAGCTCCTACGAGCAGTACTTC
>TRBV6-5|TRBJ1-2|-|-
CASSSPSREAYYYGYTF
TGTGCCAGCAGTTCTCCCTCCCGGGAGGCCTACTACTATGGCTACACCTTC
>TRBV30|TRBJ2-5|-|TRBD2
CAGGDLETQYF
TGTGCCGGGGGGGACTTGGAGACCCAGTACTTC
>TRBV29-1|TRBJ2-7|few|-
CSVVISGRAYEQYF
TGCAGCGTCGTAATTAGCGGTAGAGCCTACGAGCAGTACTTC